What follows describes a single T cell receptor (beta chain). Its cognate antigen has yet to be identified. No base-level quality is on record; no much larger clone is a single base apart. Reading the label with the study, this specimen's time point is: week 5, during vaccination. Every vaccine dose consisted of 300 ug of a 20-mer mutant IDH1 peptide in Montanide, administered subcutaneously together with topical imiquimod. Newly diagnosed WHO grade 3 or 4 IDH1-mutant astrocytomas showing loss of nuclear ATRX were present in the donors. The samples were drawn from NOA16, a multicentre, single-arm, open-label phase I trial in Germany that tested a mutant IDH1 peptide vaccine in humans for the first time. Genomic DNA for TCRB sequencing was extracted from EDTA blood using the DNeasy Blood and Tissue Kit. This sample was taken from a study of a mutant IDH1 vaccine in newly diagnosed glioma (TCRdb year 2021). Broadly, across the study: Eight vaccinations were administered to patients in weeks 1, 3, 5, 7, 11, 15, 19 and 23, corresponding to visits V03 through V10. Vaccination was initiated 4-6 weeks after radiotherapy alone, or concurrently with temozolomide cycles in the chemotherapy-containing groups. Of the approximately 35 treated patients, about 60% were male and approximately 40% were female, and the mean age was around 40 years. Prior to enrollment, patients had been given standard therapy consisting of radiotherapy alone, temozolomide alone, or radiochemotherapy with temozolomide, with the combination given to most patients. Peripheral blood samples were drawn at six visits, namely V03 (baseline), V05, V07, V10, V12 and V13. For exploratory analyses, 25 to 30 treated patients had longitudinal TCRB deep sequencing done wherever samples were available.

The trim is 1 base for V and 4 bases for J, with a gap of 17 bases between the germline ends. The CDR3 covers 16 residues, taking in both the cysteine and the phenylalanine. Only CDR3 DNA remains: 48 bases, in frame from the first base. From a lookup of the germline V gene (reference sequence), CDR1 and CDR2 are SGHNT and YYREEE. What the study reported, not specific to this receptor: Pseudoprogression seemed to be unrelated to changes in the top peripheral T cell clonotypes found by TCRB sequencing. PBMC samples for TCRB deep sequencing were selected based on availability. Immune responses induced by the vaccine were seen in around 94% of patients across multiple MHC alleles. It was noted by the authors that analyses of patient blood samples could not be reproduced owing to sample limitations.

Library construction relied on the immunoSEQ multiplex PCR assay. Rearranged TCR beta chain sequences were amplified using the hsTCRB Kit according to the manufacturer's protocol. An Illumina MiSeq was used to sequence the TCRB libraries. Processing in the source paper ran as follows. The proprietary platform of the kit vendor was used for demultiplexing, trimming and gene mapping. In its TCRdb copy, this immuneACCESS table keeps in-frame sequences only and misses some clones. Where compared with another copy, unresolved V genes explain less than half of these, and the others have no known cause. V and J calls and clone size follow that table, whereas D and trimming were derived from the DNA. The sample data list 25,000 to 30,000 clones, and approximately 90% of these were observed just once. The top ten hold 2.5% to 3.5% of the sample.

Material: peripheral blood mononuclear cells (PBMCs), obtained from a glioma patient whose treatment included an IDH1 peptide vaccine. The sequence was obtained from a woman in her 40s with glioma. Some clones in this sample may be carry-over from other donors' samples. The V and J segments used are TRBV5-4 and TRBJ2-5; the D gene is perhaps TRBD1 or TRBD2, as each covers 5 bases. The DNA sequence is TGTGCCAGCAGCTTGCCGAACTCCGGGACGGCAGAGACCCAGTACTTC. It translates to CASSLPNSGTAETQYF.